Given below is one TCR beta chain in context. Trimming shortened V by 0 bases and J by 3 bases, and 10 bases separated the two germline ends. Germline CDR1 reads SGHNT; CDR2 reads YYREEE (reference sequence). This CDR3 has 14 amino acids. The sample originates from a study of blood T cell repertoires in COVID-19. TCRdb's copy holds only in-frame clones and misses some; the assay was immunoSEQ multiplex PCR. The sample includes roughly 150,000 clones, approximately 82% seen only once; the top ten take around 9.8%. The receptor comes from a woman aged 50 to 65 with acute or convalescent COVID-19. The sequencing sample was made of peripheral blood. V gene TRBV5-4 combines with J gene TRBJ2-7; D unclear. The DNA of the CDR3 is TGTGCCAGCAGCTTGGACTCAACCCGCTACGAGCAGTACTTC. Translation gives CASSLDSTRYEQYF.